The rows below give T cell receptor beta chains drawn from one sample of a study of blood T cell repertoires in COVID-19. This table comes from immunoSEQ multiplex PCR, and its TCRdb copy is limited to in-frame clones, with some not included. The sample contains about 380,000 clones, around 90% of which appear only once. Sample: peripheral blood. The receptors come from a man younger than 35 with active or convalescent COVID-19. Both conserved end residues are part of each CDR3. A D gene is named only where the DNA matches it firmly. Only part of the rows carry a size: once, few, many, or a class if the clone is expanded.

. TRBD2 TRBJ2-1 TRBV7-9 CASSLVGLADNNEQFF TGTGCCAGCAGCTTAGTAGGGCTAGCGGATAACAATGAGCAGTTCTTC
. . TRBJ2-6 TRBV28 CASSLSGYGAGANVLTF TGTGCCAGCAGTTTATCAGGTTATGGGGCTGGGGCCAACGTGCTGACTTTC
few TRBD1 TRBJ1-4 TRBV27 CASRPRGGFEKLFF TGTGCCAGCAGGCCCCGAGGGGGCTTTGAAAAACTGTTTTTT
. TRBD2 TRBJ2-3 TRBV5-6 CASSGLGTSGTDTQYF TGTGCCAGCAGCGGGCTCGGGACTAGCGGCACAGATACGCAGTATTTT
. TRBD1 TRBJ1-1 TRBV2 CASRRDSVEAFF TGTGCCAGCAGAAGGGACAGCGTTGAAGCTTTCTTT
. TRBD2 TRBJ2-7 TRBV15 CATSRSSGSNPPNF TGTGCCACCAGCAGATCTAGCGGGAGTAACCCCCCCAACTTC
. . TRBJ1-1 TRBV4-1 CASSQAQGLTEAFF TGCGCCAGCAGCCAAGCTCAGGGGTTGACTGAAGCTTTCTTT
. . TRBJ1-4 TRBV19 CASLDSLEKLFF TGTGCCAGTTTAGACAGCCTCGAAAAACTGTTTTTT
. . TRBJ1-4 TRBV10-1 CASSEPISPRGSF TGCGCCAGCAGTGAGCCGATCAGCCCCAGGGGATCTTTT
. . TRBJ1-1 TRBV11-2 CASSLRGYTEAFF TGTGCCAGCAGCTTGCGGGGCTACACTGAAGCTTTCTTT
few TRBD1 TRBJ1-2 TRBV7-2 CASSLGQGANYGYTF TGTGCCAGCAGCCTCGGACAGGGGGCTAACTATGGCTACACCTTC